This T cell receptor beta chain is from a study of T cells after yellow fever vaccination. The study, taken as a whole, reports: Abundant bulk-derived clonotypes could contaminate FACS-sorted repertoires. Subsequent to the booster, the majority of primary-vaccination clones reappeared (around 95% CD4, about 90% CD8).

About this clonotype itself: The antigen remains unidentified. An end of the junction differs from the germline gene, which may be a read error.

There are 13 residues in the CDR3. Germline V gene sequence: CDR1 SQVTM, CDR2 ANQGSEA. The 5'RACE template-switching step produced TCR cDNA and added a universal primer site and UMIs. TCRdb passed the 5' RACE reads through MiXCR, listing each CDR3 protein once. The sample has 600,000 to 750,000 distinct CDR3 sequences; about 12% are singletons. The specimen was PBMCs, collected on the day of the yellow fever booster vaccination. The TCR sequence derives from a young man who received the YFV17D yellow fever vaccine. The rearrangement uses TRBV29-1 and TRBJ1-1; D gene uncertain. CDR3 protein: CSVEPRQNTEAFF. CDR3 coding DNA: TGCAGCGTTGAACCCCGGCAGAACACTGAAGCCTTCTTT.